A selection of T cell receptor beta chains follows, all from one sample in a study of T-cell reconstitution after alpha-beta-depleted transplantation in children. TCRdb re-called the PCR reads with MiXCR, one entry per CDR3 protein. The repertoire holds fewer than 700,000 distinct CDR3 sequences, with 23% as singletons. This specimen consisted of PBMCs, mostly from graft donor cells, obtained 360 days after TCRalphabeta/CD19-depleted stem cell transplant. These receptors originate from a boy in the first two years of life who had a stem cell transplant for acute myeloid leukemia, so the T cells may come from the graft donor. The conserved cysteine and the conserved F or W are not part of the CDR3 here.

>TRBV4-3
ASSQDLLAWDEQY
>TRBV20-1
SASGDRSRNEQF
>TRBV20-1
SASGQGEGKNIQY
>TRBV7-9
ASRPDRVDFYNDQF
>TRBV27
ASSLQGGIYNEQF
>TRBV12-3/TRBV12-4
ASSFGDTEAF
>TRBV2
ASNRGIGARKTQY
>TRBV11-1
ASSHRGPTGANVLT
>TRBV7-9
ASSLESPYEQF
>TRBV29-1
SVENRGGNTEAF
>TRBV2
ASSEAQQVSTDTQY
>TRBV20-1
SARVGTESETQY
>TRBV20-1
SARDAGGPQETQY
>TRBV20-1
SAARLRGQY
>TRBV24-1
ATSDLRPKRTYEQY
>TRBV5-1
ASSLAGQGADTQY